The next 17 T cell receptor beta chains were all read from a single sample in a study of Tregs in tolerant kidney transplant recipients. TCRdb's copy holds only in-frame clones and misses some; the assay was immunoSEQ multiplex PCR. The sample totals under 30,000 clones. Recipients received nonmyeloablative bone marrow transplants from related graft donors, with transient mixed chimerism. Sequencing used CD4+ T cells from blood (PBMCs), obtained 6 months after the transplant. The receptors were sampled from a human patient who received a combined kidney and bone marrow transplant. Some of these T cells may belong to the graft donor.

With regard to this clone: The DNA ends 3 residues before the CDR3 does, and the rest of the CDR3 is filled in from the germline J gene. The chain carries TRBV7-8 and TRBJ1-5; 7 bases are shared with TRBD1. J was trimmed by 6 bases and V by 4 bases; bases with no gene match: 6. The germline gives CDR1 SGHVS, CDR2 FQNEAQ. The CDR3 has 14 residues. Partial CDR3 DNA: TGTGCCAGCAGCTCGGGAACAGGGGTTCAGCCC. It codes for CASSSGTGVQP. The entire CDR3 protein reads CASSSGTGVQPQHF.

A note on this clone: The CDR3 goes on 3 residues after the read ends, and that part is filled in from the germline J gene. The chain carries TRBV28 and TRBJ2-5; possibly TRBD2 for D (7 bases). The ends were cut back, 2 bases at V and 1 base at J, with 17 bases in the middle. The CDR3 consists of 17 residues. Germline-derived CDR1 and CDR2 are MDHEN and SYDVKM. CDR3 residues: CASSLRGWEGPQETQYF. The CDR3 DNA, read in part, is TGTGCCAGCAGTTTAAGGGGGTGGGAGGGCCCCCAAGAGACC.

Comment on this clone: The DNA ends 3 residues before the CDR3 does, and the rest of the CDR3 is filled in from the germline J gene. The V and J genes are TRBV20-1 and TRBJ2-3, with 8 bases identical to TRBD1. Germline CDR1 is DFQATT and CDR2 is SNEGSKA (reference sequence). V shed 0 bases, J shed 3 bases, and the junction held 8 bases outside the gene matches. The CDR3 has 16 amino acids. The part of the CDR3 DNA that was read is TGCAGTGCTAGAGAAACTAGGACAGGGTTTACAGATACG. This sequence encodes CSARETRTGFTDT. The whole CDR3 protein reads CSARETRTGFTDTQYF.

About this clone: The read stops 3 residues short of the end of the CDR3; the missing end is completed from the germline J gene. This rearrangement joins TRBV14 to TRBJ2-7; 11 bases agree with TRBD1. CDR3 size: 15 residues. The V gene's germline CDR1 is SGHDN and CDR2 FVKESK. The V segment lost 3 bases and the J segment 4 bases; nucleotides outside the gene matches: 5. The CDR3 loop is CASSQGQGGRYEQYF. The part of the CDR3 DNA that was read is TGTGCCAGCAGCCAGGGACAGGGGGGGAGGTACGAG.

About this clone itself: The read terminates 3 residues ahead of where the CDR3 ends, so the germline J gene completes it. The chain combines TRBV20-1 with TRBJ2-7, with D perhaps TRBD2 (6 bases). V shed 5 bases and J shed 5 bases, with 16 bases lying between them. Looked up from germline, CDR1 is DFQATT and CDR2 is SNEGSKA (reference sequence). This CDR3 contains 13 residues. CDR3 sequence: CSAPRGGFNEQYF. Incomplete CDR3 DNA: TGCAGTGCTCCCCGGGGAGGATTTAACGAG.

Frequency places this clone as medium-sized (0.01 to 0.1%). CDR3 DNA (partial): TGCAGTGCTAACCCTAGAAACGAG. The encoded protein is CSANPRNE. The complete CDR3 sequence is CSANPRNEQYF. The genes are TRBV20-1 and TRBJ2-7; D call uncertain. With the read ending 3 residues before the CDR3 end, the germline J gene is used to fill in that end. Germline V gives CDR1 DFQATT, CDR2 SNEGSKA (reference sequence). V was pared by 4 bases and J by 5 bases, with 9 bases between. The CDR3 is 11 residues long.

Worth noting for this clone: Coverage ceases 3 residues before the CDR3 finishes, and the germline J gene fills in the end. V usage is TRBV19 and J usage is TRBJ1-2; D might be TRBD1 (5 bases). V shed 6 bases and J shed 5 bases, with 10 bases lying between them. Germline V gene data show CDR1 as LNHDA and CDR2 as SQIVND (reference sequence). CDR3 length equals 12 residues. CDR3 DNA, as far as it was read: TGTGCCAGTAGCAGGGTGAGATATGGC. Amino acids: CASSRVRYG. The complete CDR3 reads CASSRVRYGYTF.

In the case of this clone: Read data end 3 residues before the CDR3 end; the end is taken from the germline J gene. The rearrangement joins TRBV2 to TRBJ2-7, with D possibly being TRBD1 (5 bases). The CDR3 loop spans 13 amino acids. Trimming removed 7 bases at V and 3 bases at J, with 13 bases between. CDR1 is SNHLY, CDR2 FYNNEI, per germline. The CDR3: CASKLDTYYEQYF. Partial CDR3 DNA: TGTGCCAGCAAGTTGGACACCTACTACGAG.

Of note for this clone: The read ends 3 residues shy of where the CDR3 ends; the end is completed using the germline J gene. This sequence joins TRBV5-1 and TRBJ1-4; TRBD1 agrees at 8 bases. This CDR3 spans 17 amino acids. The trim removed 0 bases at V and 0 bases at J, leaving 4 bases unmatched. Germline CDR1 is SGHRS and CDR2 is YFSETQ. This CDR3 is CASSLGGTGATNEKLFF. The sequenced part of the CDR3 DNA is TGCGCCAGCAGCTTGGGCGGGACAGGAGCAACTAATGAAAAA. Filled out from reference TRBV5-1 and TRBJ1-4, the complete variable domain reads KAGVTQTPRYLIKTRGQQVTLSCSPISGHRSVSWYQQTPGQGLQFLFEYFSETQRNKGNFPGRFSGRQFSNSRSEMNVSTLELGDSALYLCASSLGGTGATNEKLFFGSGTQLSVL.

Concerning this clone: The CDR3 is cut off 3 residues early in the read; its end comes from the germline J gene. V and J are TRBV18 and TRBJ1-4, with 7 bases aligning to TRBD1. From germline, CDR1 is KGHSH and CDR2 LQKENI. Trimming removed 2 bases from V and 6 bases from J; junction bases left unmatched: 3. The CDR3 length is 14 residues. CDR3 bases read: TGTGCCAGCTCACCAAGAGGGGGCTATGAAAAA. Its translation: CASSPRGGYEK. The whole CDR3 protein reads CASSPRGGYEKLFF. Drawing the rest from reference TRBV18 and TRBJ1-4, the complete variable domain is NAGVMQNPRHLVRRRGQEARLRCSPMKGHSHVYWYRQLPEEGLKFMVYLQKENIIDESGMPKERFSAEFPKEGPSILRIQQVVRGDSAAYFCASSPRGGYEKLFFGSGTQLSVL.

A remark on this clone: The CDR3 goes on 3 residues after the read ends, and that part is filled in from the germline J gene. The chain couples TRBV6-4 to TRBJ2-1; 10 nucleotides match TRBD2. The CDR3 length is 17 residues. Trimming took 2 bases from V and 9 from J; bases not matched to a gene: 13. Germline V CDR1 and CDR2: MRHNA, SNTAGT. The covered CDR3 bases are TGTGCCAGCAGTGACGCTATAGCGGGAGGCACCGGGGGTGAG. It encodes CASSDAIAGGTGGE. From start to end, the CDR3 is CASSDAIAGGTGGEQFF.

Notes on this clone: The sequenced fragment ends 3 residues before the CDR3 boundary, so the rest is inferred from the germline J gene. V is TRBV19 and J is TRBJ2-1; 7 bases fit TRBD2. The CDR3 has 14 residues. V lost 6 bases and J lost 0; bases outside the gene matches: 2. Germline assignment: CDR1 LNHDA and CDR2 SQIVND (reference sequence). This CDR3 reads CASRRDYSYNEQFF. The DNA read from the CDR3 is TGTGCCAGTAGACGGGACTACTCCTACAATGAG. Full variable domain (missing parts from reference TRBV19 and TRBJ2-1): DGGITQSPKYLFRKEGQNVTLSCEQNLNHDAMYWYRQDPGQGLRLIYYSQIVNDFQKGDIAEGYSVSREKKESFPLTVTSAQKNPTAFYLCASRRDYSYNEQFFGPGTRLTVL.

Concerning this clone itself: The CDR3 is cut off 3 residues early in the read; its end comes from the germline J gene. This chain uses TRBV10-3 with TRBJ2-2, with D possibly TRBD2 on 5 matching bases. V lost 8 bases and J lost 6, with 16 bases in between. There are 14 residues in the CDR3. The germline V gene has CDR1 ENHRY and CDR2 SYGVKD. The sequenced CDR3 bases are TGTGCCATCGGTGGGCGGGTCGGGGCCGGGGAG. It encodes CAIGGRVGAGE. The complete CDR3 protein is CAIGGRVGAGELFF.

For this clone: With the read ending 3 residues before the CDR3 end, the germline J gene is used to fill in that end. The chain links TRBV7-2 to TRBJ1-2; maybe TRBD1 (5 bases). The V gene lost 4 bases and the J gene lost 4 bases, with 16 bases spanning the gap. The CDR3 contains 15 residues. Germline V CDR1 and CDR2: SGHTA, FQGNSA. Incomplete CDR3 DNA: TGTGCCAGCAGCTGGGGACTTTCTGGATTCTATGGC. This encodes CASSWGLSGFYG. The entire CDR3 is CASSWGLSGFYGYTF.

Note on this clone: The CDR3 end lies 3 residues beyond the end of the read and is filled in from the germline J gene. The genes are TRBV13 and TRBJ2-2; perhaps TRBD2 as D (5 bases). Between the trimmed V and J ends, which lost 5 bases and 3 bases, there was a span of 28 bases. This CDR3 has 20 residues. Germline-derived CDR1 and CDR2 are PRHDT and FYEKMQ (reference sequence). CDR3 bases read: TGTGCCAGCAGCCCAAAACCCCCCCTCGAGGACTGGCGAGACACCGGGGAG. This codes for CASSPKPPLEDWRDTGE. The whole CDR3 protein is CASSPKPPLEDWRDTGELFF.

With respect to this clone: A read error may produce the germline difference seen at one junction end. The read ends 3 residues shy of where the CDR3 ends; the end is completed using the germline J gene. The chain carries TRBV7-9 and TRBJ2-7; maybe TRBD2 (7 bases). This CDR3 contains 13 residues. Germline V gene lookup returns CDR1 SEHNR and CDR2 FQNEAQ (reference sequence). The CDR3 bases that were read are TGTTCCAGCAGCTTAGGGGGGGCCTACGAG. It encodes CSSSLGGAYE. The entire CDR3 sequence reads CSSSLGGAYEQYF.

Details on this clone: The read halts 3 residues ahead of the CDR3 end, with the missing end drawn from the germline J gene. The sample carries other DNA sequences with the same CDR3. V gene TRBV7-6 combines with J gene TRBJ2-5; perhaps TRBD1 as D (5 bases). The CDR3 has 13 residues. Germline V lookup: CDR1 SGHVS, CDR2 FNYEAQ. Trimming removed 3 bases at V and 5 bases at J, with 10 bases between. CDR3 DNA (partial): TGTGCCAGCAGCTTTAGGGGTGGGGAGACC. It is translated as CASSFRGGET. The entire CDR3 protein is CASSFRGGETQYF.